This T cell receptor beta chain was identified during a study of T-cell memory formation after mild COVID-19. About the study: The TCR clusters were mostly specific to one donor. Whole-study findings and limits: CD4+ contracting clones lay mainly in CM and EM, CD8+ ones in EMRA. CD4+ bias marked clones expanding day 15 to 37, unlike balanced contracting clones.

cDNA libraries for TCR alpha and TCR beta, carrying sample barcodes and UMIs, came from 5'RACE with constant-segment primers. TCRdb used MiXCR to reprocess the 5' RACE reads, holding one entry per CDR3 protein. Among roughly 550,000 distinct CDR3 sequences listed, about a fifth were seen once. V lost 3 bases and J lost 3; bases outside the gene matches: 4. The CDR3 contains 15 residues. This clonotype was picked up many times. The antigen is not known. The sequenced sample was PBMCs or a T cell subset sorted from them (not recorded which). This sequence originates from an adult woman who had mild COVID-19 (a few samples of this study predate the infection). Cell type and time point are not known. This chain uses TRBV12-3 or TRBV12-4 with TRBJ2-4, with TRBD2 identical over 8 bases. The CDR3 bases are TGTGCCAGCAGTTTCGGGAGGGGAAACAAAAACATTCAGTACTTC. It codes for CASSFGRGNKNIQYF.